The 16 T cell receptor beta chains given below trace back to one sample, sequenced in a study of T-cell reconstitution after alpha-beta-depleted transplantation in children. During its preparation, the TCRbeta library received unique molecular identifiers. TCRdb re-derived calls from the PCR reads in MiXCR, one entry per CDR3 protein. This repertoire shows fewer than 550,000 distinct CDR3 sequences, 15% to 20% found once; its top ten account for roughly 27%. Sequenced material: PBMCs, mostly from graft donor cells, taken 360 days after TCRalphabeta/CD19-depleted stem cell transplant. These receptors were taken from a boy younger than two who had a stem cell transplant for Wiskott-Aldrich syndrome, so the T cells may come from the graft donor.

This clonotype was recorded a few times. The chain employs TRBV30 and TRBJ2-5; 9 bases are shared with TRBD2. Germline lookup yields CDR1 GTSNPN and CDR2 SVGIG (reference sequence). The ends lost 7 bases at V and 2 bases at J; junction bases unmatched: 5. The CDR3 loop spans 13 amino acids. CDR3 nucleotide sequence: TGTGCCTTTCGTACTAGCGGGCAAGAGACCCAGTACTTC. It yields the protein CAFRTSGQETQYF.

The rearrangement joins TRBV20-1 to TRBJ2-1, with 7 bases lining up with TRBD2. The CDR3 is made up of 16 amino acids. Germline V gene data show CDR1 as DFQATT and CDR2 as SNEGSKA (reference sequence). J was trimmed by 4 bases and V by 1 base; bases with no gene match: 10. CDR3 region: CSARAVTSDNYNEQFF. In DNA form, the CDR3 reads TGCAGTGCTAGAGCGGTTACTAGCGACAATTACAATGAGCAGTTCTTC.

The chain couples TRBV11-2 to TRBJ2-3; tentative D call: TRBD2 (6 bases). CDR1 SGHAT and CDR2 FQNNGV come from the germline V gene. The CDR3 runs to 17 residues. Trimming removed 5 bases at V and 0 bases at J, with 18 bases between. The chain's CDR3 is CASSRNLGLASTDTQYF. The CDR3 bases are TGTGCCAGCAGCAGGAACCTGGGACTTGCTAGCACAGATACGCAGTATTTT.

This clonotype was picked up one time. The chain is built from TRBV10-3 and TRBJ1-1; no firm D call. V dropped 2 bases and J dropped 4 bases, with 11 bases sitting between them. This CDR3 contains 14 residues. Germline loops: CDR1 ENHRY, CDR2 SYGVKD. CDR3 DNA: TGTGCCATCAGTGAGGCGGGGAGTACCACTGAAGCTTTCTTT. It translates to CAISEAGSTTEAFF.

CDR3 DNA: TGTGCCAGCAGATACGCCCAGGCCGGCCAGTACTTC. Protein sequence: CASRYAQAGQYF. This rearrangement joins TRBV6-6 to TRBJ2-7, with D unclear. Deletions cut 6 bases from V and 10 bases from J, with 16 bases between. This CDR3 is built from 12 residues. Germline CDR1 reads MNHNY; CDR2 reads SVGAGI (reference sequence).

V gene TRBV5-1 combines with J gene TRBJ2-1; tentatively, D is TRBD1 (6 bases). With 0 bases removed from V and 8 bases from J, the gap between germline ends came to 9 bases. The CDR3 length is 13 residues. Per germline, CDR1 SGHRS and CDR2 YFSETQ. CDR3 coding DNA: TGCGCCAGCAGCTTGGGGACAGTCGATGAGCAGTTCTTC. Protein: CASSLGTVDEQFF.

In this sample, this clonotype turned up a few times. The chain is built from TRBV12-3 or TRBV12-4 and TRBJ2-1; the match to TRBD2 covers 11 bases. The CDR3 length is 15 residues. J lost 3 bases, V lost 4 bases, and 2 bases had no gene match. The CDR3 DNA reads TGTGCCAGCAGTTACCTAGCGGGGGGCTACAATGAGCAGTTCTTC. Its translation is CASSYLAGGYNEQFF.

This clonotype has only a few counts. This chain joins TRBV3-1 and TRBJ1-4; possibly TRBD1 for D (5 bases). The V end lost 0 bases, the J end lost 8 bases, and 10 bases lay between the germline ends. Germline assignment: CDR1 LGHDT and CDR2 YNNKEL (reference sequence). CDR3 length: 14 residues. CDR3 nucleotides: TGTGCCAGCAGCCAAGATTATGGGGGAGAAAAACTGTTTTTT. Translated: CASSQDYGGEKLFF.

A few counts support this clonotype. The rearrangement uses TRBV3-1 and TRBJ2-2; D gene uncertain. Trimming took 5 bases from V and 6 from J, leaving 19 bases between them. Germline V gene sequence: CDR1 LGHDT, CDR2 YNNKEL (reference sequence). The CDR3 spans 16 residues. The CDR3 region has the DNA TGTGCCAGCAGCTCAAGCAGGTGGGGATCCGCCGGGGAGCTGTTTTTT. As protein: CASSSSRWGSAGELFF.

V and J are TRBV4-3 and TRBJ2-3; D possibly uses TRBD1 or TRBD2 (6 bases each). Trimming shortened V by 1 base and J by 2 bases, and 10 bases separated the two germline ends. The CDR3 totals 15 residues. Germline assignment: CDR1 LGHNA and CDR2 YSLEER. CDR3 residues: CASSQGGAHTDTQYF. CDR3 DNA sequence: TGCGCCAGCAGCCAAGGGGGGGCACACACAGATACGCAGTATTTT.

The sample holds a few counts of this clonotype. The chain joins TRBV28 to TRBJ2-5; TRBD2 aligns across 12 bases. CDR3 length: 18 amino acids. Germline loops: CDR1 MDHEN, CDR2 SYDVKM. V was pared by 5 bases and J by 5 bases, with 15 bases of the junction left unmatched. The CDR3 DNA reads TGTGCCAGCAGTCTCCCTACTAGCGGGGGGCCCGGAGATGAGACCCAGTACTTC. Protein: CASSLPTSGGPGDETQYF. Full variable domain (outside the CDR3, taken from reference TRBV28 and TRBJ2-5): DVKVTQSSRYLVKRTGEKVFLECVQDMDHENMFWYRQDPGLGLRLIYFSYDVKMKEKGDIPEGYSVSREKKERFSLILESASTNQTSMYLCASSLPTSGGPGDETQYFGPGTRLLVL.

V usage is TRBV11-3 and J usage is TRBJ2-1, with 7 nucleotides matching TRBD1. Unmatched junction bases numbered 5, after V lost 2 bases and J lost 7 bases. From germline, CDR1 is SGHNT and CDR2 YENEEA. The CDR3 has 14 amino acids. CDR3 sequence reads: CASSLKQGNNEQFF. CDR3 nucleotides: TGTGCCAGCAGCTTAAAACAGGGGAATAATGAGCAGTTCTTC.

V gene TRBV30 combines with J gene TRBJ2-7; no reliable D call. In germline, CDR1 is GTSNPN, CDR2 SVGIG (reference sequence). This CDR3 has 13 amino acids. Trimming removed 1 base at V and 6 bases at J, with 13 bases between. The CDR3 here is CAWSATSPGEQYF. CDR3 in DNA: TGTGCCTGGAGTGCAACCTCACCAGGCGAGCAGTACTTC.

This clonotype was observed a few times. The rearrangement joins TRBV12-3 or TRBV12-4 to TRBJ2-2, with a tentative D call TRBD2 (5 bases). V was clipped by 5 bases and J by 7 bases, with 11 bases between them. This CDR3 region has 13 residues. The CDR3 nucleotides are TGTGCCAGCAGTCTTAGCGCGGGCGGGGAGCTGTTTTTT. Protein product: CASSLSAGGELFF.

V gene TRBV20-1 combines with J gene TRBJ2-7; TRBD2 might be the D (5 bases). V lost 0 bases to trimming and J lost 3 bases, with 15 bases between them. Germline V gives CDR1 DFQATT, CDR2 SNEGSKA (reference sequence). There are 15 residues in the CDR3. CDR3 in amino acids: CSARDLAIGVYEQYF. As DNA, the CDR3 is TGCAGTGCTAGAGATCTGGCTATCGGGGTCTACGAGCAGTACTTC.

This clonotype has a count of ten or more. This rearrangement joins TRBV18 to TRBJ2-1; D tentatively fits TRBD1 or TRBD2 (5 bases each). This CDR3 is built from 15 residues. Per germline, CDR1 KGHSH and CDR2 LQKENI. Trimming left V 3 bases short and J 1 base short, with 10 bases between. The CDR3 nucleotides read TGTGCCAGCTCACCGGGACCCCTATCCTACAATGAGCAGTTCTTC. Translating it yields CASSPGPLSYNEQFF.